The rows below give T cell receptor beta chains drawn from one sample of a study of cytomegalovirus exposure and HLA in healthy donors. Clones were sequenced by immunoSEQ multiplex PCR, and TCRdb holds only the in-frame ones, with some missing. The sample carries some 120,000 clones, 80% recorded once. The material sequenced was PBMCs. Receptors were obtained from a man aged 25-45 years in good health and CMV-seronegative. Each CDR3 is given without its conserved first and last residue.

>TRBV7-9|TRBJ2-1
ASSPQRTNEQF
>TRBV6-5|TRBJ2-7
ASTRSYEQY
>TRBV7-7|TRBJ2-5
ASRPGGPEETQY
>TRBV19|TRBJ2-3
ASSIVIGTGGTDTQY
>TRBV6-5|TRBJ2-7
ASSYPVGSHYEQY
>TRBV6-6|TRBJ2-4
ASSYRGLNIQY
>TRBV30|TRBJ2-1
AWSSPGLYNEQF
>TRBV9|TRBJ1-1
ASSVVDGTGNTEAF
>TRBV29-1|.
SVARDRGYEQY
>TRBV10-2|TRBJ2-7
ASSETSGTVSYEQY
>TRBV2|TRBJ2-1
ASSEIYRRGEQF
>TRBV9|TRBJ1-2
ASSDRDRGDGYT
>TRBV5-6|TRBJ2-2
ASSSRLAGVPGELF
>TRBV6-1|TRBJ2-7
AGTTGRGRFYEQY
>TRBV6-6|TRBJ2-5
ASSYSTGTFQETQY
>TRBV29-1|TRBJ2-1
SAAGTRLDNEQF
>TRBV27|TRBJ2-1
ASNPGVSYNEQF
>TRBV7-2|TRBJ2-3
ASSLSADTQY
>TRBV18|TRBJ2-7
ASSLAGESYEQY
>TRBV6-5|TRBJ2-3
ASRPGLAVHTQY
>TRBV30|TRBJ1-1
AWLRGRNTEAF
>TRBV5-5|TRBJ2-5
ASSLVGAQETQY
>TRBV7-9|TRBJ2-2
ASSLRTGANTGELF
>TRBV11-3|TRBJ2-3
ASSILGAPLTDTQY
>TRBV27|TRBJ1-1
ASGIGSRGAF
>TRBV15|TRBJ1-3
ATSRDRGVSGNTIY
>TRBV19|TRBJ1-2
ASSIYAIQRVWGYT
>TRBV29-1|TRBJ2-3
SVEEGAGGVTDTQY
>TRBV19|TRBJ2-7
ASRDRGTALEEQY
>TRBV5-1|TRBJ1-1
ASSPNSQRNTEAF
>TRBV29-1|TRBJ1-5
SVGQGSNQPQH
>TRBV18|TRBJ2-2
ASSPLAGDTGELF